Listed here are 10 T cell receptor beta chains from one sample, sequenced in a study of shared clonotypes between healthy human individuals. The repertoire was sequenced with immunoSEQ multiplex PCR; TCRdb's copy has only in-frame clones and lacks some. Of 450,000 to 650,000 clones listed, around 80% are singletons. Sequenced material: PBMCs. These receptors all come from a woman aged 40-49 years in good health. Some clones in this sample may be carry-over from other donors' samples.

This sequence joins TRBV5-6 and TRBJ2-7; no firm D call. CDR1 and CDR2 (germline): SGHDT, YYEEEE. Trimming removed 0 bases at V and 7 bases at J, with 17 bases between. This CDR3 spans 15 amino acids. The CDR3 bases are TGTGCCAGCAGCTTGGGGTCTCACATATTGGGGGAGCAGTACTTC. Translated, it gives CASSLGSHILGEQYF. Looking up the rest from reference TRBV5-6 and TRBJ2-7 gives the full variable domain: DAGVTQSPTHLIKTRGQQVTLRCSPKSGHDTVSWYQQALGQGPQFIFQYYEEEERQRGNFPDRFSGHQFPNYSSELNVNALLLGDSALYLCASSLGSHILGEQYFGPGTRLTVT.

This chain links TRBV10-3 with TRBJ1-5; tentatively, D is TRBD1 (5 bases). Germline V gene data show CDR1 as ENHRY and CDR2 as SYGVKD. The length of the CDR3 is 14 residues. Trimming stripped 8 bases from V and 7 bases from J, with 18 bases between. CDR3 sequence (DNA): TGTGCCATCTCCCTCAACTGGGGGAACCAGCCCCAGCATTTT. This sequence encodes CAISLNWGNQPQHF.

The genes are TRBV18 and TRBJ1-2; D not resolved. The CDR3 extends over 16 amino acids. Germline V gene sequence: CDR1 KGHSH, CDR2 LQKENI. V dropped 0 bases and J dropped 2 bases, with 13 bases sitting between them. The DNA for the CDR3 is TGTGCCAGCTCACCACCTAGTGTTCGGGAAAACTATGGCTACACCTTC. Translating gives CASSPPSVRENYGYTF.

The V gene is TRBV9, the J gene TRBJ2-7; 7 positions match TRBD1. The CDR3 sequence is 14 residues long. Germline-derived CDR1 and CDR2 are SGDLS and YYNGEE. Trimming removed 2 bases from V and 3 bases from J; junction bases left unmatched: 5. The DNA for the CDR3 is TGTGCCAGCAGCGTTGCCGGGACAGACTACGAGCAGTACTTC. Encoded protein: CASSVAGTDYEQYF.

This rearrangement joins TRBV7-8 to TRBJ2-5; 8 bases match TRBD2. Trimming at V came to 5 bases and at J to 7 bases, leaving 12 bases not matched to a gene. The CDR3 runs 15 residues. Looked up from germline, CDR1 is SGHVS and CDR2 is FQNEAQ. As DNA, the CDR3 is TGTGCCAGCAGCCTCGGGAGGGACCCGCGGGGGACCCAGTACTTC. This sequence encodes CASSLGRDPRGTQYF.

This sequence joins TRBV10-3 and TRBJ2-7; possibly TRBD1 or TRBD2 for D (5 bases each). The CDR3 has 15 amino acids. The ends were cut back, 2 bases at V and 7 bases at J, with 18 bases in the middle. The germline gives CDR1 ENHRY, CDR2 SYGVKD. The CDR3 bases are TGTGCCATCAGTGAGGGTGGGACCTCGTCTGGTGAGCAGTACTTC. The encoded protein is CAISEGGTSSGEQYF.

This rearrangement joins TRBV7-3 to TRBJ2-1, with D possibly TRBD2 on 6 matching bases. CDR1 is SGHTA and CDR2 is FQGTGA in the germline V gene. Trimming left V 5 bases short and J 12 bases short, with 14 bases between. This CDR3 region has 12 residues. CDR3 region: CASSPSGGGQFF. CDR3 sequence (DNA): TGTGCCAGCAGCCCCTCTGGGGGAGGGCAGTTCTTC.

This chain joins TRBV11-2 and TRBJ1-2; D is possibly TRBD1 (6 bases). CDR3 size: 16 residues. V was trimmed by 1 base and J by 2 bases, leaving 14 bases between them. The germline gives CDR1 SGHAT, CDR2 FQNNGV. For the CDR3, the DNA is TGTGCCAGCAGCTTAGGGTGGCTGGGGGCGAACTATGGCTACACCTTC. Translated: CASSLGWLGANYGYTF.

This chain links TRBV9 with TRBJ2-3, with 9 bases matching TRBD2. Germline CDR1 reads SGDLS; CDR2 reads YYNGEE. CDR3 length: 16 amino acids. After removal of 0 bases from V and 4 bases from J, the junction contained 6 bases not matched to a gene. The CDR3, as DNA: TGTGCCAGCAGCGTAGAGGGTAGCGGGAGATCAGATACGCAGTATTTT. It yields the protein CASSVEGSGRSDTQYF.

V is TRBV19 and J is TRBJ2-7; D might be TRBD2 (6 bases). Germline V gene sequence: CDR1 LNHDA, CDR2 SQIVND (reference sequence). V was clipped by 5 bases and J by 0 bases, with 11 bases between them. The CDR3 is 14 residues long. This CDR3 is CASSGTAGSYEQYF. DNA for the CDR3: TGTGCCAGTAGTGGGACTGCCGGCTCCTACGAGCAGTACTTC.